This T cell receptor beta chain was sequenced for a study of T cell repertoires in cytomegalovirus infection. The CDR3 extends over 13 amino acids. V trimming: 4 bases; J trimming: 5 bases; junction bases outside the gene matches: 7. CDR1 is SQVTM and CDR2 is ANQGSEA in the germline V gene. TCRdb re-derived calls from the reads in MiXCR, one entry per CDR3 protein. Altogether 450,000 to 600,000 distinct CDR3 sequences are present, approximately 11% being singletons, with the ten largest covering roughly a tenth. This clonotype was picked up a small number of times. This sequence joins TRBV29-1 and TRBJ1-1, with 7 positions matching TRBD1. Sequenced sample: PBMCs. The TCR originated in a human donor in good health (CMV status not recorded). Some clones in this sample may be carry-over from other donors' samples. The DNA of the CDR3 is TGCAGCGTTGCCAGGGGGGTATATACTGAAGCTTTCTTT. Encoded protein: CSVARGVYTEAFF.